What follows is one TCR beta chain and its context. This sample is drawn from a study of blood T cell repertoires in COVID-19. Study-level information: Material from acute and convalescent COVID-19 was sourced from the United States, Italy and Spain. PBMCs, B-cell-depleted T cells, or T cells provided the cDNA or gDNA that made up the material.

The CDR3 is 16 amino acids. Germline trimming cut 5 bases from V and 5 bases from J; bases unmatched to any gene: 13. Germline CDR1 and CDR2: MNHEY and SMNVEV (reference sequence). Methods used by the authors: It was from reference gene primer amplification that nucleated cell counts were estimated. Profiled with immunoSEQ multiplex PCR; TCRdb holds only in-frame clones, not every one. The V and J calls and the clone size are those of that table, but D and trimming were determined from the DNA. The sample lists about 100,000 clones, about 86% occurring once. V gene TRBV27 combines with J gene TRBJ1-1; 8 bases line up with TRBD1. The sequenced sample consisted of peripheral blood. The sequence was collected from a man aged 60 to 69 with acute or convalescent COVID-19. CDR3 residues: CASSPSGGEFSTEAFF. The CDR3, as DNA: TGTGCCAGCAGTCCATCAGGGGGCGAGTTTAGTACTGAAGCTTTCTTT.